A selection of T cell receptor beta chains follows, all from one sample in a study of blood T cell repertoires in COVID-19. This table comes from immunoSEQ multiplex PCR, and its TCRdb copy is limited to in-frame clones, with some not included. The repertoire holds approximately 50,000 clones, with approximately 83% as singletons. Specimen: peripheral blood. These receptor sequences come from a man older than 75 with COVID-19, enrolled during active disease. Both conserved end residues are part of each CDR3. The D gene is left open where the match is weak. A clone size is listed for some rows: how often the clone was seen (once, few, many), or a class if it is expanded.

.,.,TRBV5-5,TRBJ2-6,CASCRDSGANVLTF,TGTGCCAGCTGCAGGGACTCTGGGGCCAACGTCCTGACTTTC
.,TRBD2,TRBV5-1,TRBJ2-1,CASSLVVAGDYEQFF,TGCGCCAGCAGCTTGGTTGTAGCGGGAGACTATGAGCAGTTCTTC
.,TRBD1,TRBV6-6,TRBJ2-1,CASSYRGQYNEQFF,TGTGCCAGCAGTTACAGGGGACAGTACAATGAGCAGTTCTTC
.,.,TRBV15,TRBJ2-1,CATSRAPRGGEQFF,TGTGCCACCAGCAGAGCACCAAGAGGTGGTGAGCAGTTCTTC
.,.,TRBV10-3,TRBJ2-1,CAISERLVSGNEQFF,TGTGCCATCAGTGAGAGGCTAGTAAGCGGCAATGAGCAGTTCTTC
.,.,TRBV4-3,TRBJ2-1,CASSQEGGAGNEQFF,TGCGCCAGCAGCCAAGAGGGAGGCGCGGGTAATGAGCAGTTCTTC
.,.,TRBV30,TRBJ1-3,CAWSVQGFGNTIYF,TGTGCCTGGAGTGTCCAGGGATTTGGAAACACCATATATTTT
once,.,TRBV9,TRBJ1-1,CASSVEAGLNTEAFF,TGTGCCAGCAGCGTAGAGGCGGGGCTGAACACTGAAGCTTTCTTT
.,.,TRBV11-3,TRBJ1-4,CASSRRDMNEKLFF,TGTGCCAGCAGCCGCCGGGACATGAATGAAAAACTGTTTTTT
.,TRBD1,TRBV6-6,TRBJ1-6,CASSRQGESLHF,TGTGCCAGCAGCCGACAGGGGGAATCCCTCCACTTT
.,.,TRBV27,TRBJ1-1,CASSYGYMNTEAFF,TGTGCCAGCAGTTACGGGTACATGAACACTGAAGCTTTCTTT
.,.,TRBV19,TRBJ2-5,CASSGTRQETQYF,TGTGCCAGTTCCGGGACTCGCCAAGAGACCCAGTACTTC
.,TRBD1,TRBV14,TRBJ2-5,CASSLGQGRGETQYF,TGTGCCAGCAGCCTCGGACAGGGGCGGGGAGAGACCCAGTACTTC
once,TRBD1,TRBV10-3,TRBJ1-2,CASTGGNYGYTF,TGTGCCAGTACAGGGGGCAACTATGGCTACACCTTC
few,TRBD1,TRBV28,TRBJ1-5,CASTESPRRGNQPQHF,TGTGCCAGCACTGAATCCCCACGCAGGGGGAATCAGCCCCAGCATTTT
.,.,TRBV9,TRBJ1-2,CASSVDLLGSYGYTF,TGTGCCAGCAGCGTCGACTTATTGGGGAGCTATGGCTACACCTTC
.,.,TRBV4-2,TRBJ2-1,CASSQGNDFSYNEQFF,TGTGCCAGCAGCCAAGGTAACGACTTCTCCTACAATGAGCAGTTCTTC
once,.,TRBV20-1,TRBJ2-3,CSASGLASTDTQYF,TGCAGTGCCAGTGGGCTAGCAAGCACAGATACGCAGTATTTT
.,.,TRBV7-2,TRBJ2-6,CASSPQGGLSGANVLTF,TGTGCCAGCAGCCCACAGGGCGGCCTCTCTGGGGCCAACGTCCTGACTTTC
.,TRBD2,TRBV11-2,TRBJ2-3,CASSLAGLAVTDTQYF,TGTGCCAGCAGCTTAGCCGGACTAGCCGTCACAGATACGCAGTATTTT
.,TRBD1,TRBV15,TRBJ2-2,CATSRDLRGRGTGELFF,TGTGCCACCAGCAGAGATCTCAGGGGGCGAGGCACCGGGGAGCTGTTTTTT
.,TRBD1,TRBV5-4,TRBJ1-2,CASSRQGYSGYTF,TGTGCCAGCAGCAGACAGGGGTACTCGGGCTACACCTTC
.,.,TRBV19,TRBJ1-5,CASSLRQTYSNQPQHF,TGTGCCAGTAGTTTACGACAGACATATAGCAATCAGCCCCAGCATTTT
.,TRBD1,TRBV9,TRBJ2-7,CASSVEGRGQTYEQYF,TGTGCCAGCAGCGTAGAGGGCAGGGGGCAGACCTACGAGCAGTACTTC
.,TRBD1,TRBV19,TRBJ1-1,CASSIGTGVTEAFF,TGTGCCAGTAGTATAGGGACAGGGGTAACTGAAGCTTTCTTT
.,TRBD1,TRBV5-4,TRBJ1-5,CASSISGTGSQPQHF,TGTGCCAGCAGCATATCCGGGACAGGGTCCCAGCCCCAGCATTTT
.,TRBD1,TRBV7-9,TRBJ1-2,CASSLRDSNLANYGYTF,TGTGCCAGCAGCCTCAGGGACAGCAACTTAGCTAACTATGGCTACACCTTC
.,TRBD1,TRBV10-2,TRBJ1-2,CASSEGQGYNGYTF,TGCGCCAGCAGTGAGGGACAGGGGTACAATGGCTACACCTTC
.,.,TRBV6-5,TRBJ2-5,CASATPPETQYF,TGTGCCAGCGCGACACCTCCAGAGACCCAGTACTTC
.,.,TRBV9,TRBJ1-1,CASSPQVGDTEAFF,TGTGCCAGCAGCCCCCAAGTAGGGGACACTGAAGCTTTCTTT
once,.,TRBV7-9,TRBJ2-3,CAVLRGSTDTQYF,TGTGCCGTCCTTAGGGGGTCCACAGATACGCAGTATTTT
.,.,TRBV5-1,TRBJ2-1,CASSLQPSQQNNEQFF,TGCGCCAGCAGCTTGCAACCCAGCCAACAGAACAATGAGCAGTTCTTC
.,TRBD1,TRBV24-1,TRBJ2-3,CATSDPSGQGTDTQYF,TGTGCCACCAGTGATCCCTCGGGACAGGGGACAGATACGCAGTATTTT
.,TRBD1,TRBV7-9,TRBJ1-2,CASSLSTGNSYGYTF,TGTGCCAGCAGCCTTTCGACAGGGAACTCCTATGGCTACACCTTC
.,.,TRBV7-9,TRBJ1-1,CASSPRDTMNTEAFF,TGTGCCAGCAGCCCCCGGGACACCATGAACACTGAAGCTTTCTTT
.,.,TRBV7-2,TRBJ2-2,CASRIPDTGELFF,TGTGCCAGCAGGATTCCGGACACCGGGGAGCTGTTTTTT
.,.,TRBV19,TRBJ1-5,CASSILSGGSNQPQHF,TGTGCCAGTAGTATCTTATCAGGAGGTAGCAATCAGCCCCAGCATTTT
.,TRBD1,TRBV6-2/TRBV6-3,TRBJ2-4,CASSPLDRDRRIAKNIQYF,TGTGCCAGCAGTCCCCTCGACAGGGATAGGAGAATAGCCAAAAACATTCAGTACTTC
.,.,TRBV4-3,TRBJ2-2,CASSQELASSTGELFF,TGCGCCAGCAGCCAAGAGTTGGCTAGCAGCACCGGGGAGCTGTTTTTT
.,.,TRBV23-1,TRBJ2-1,CASSPGESSYNEQFF,TGCGCCAGCAGTCCCGGGGAAAGCTCCTACAATGAGCAGTTCTTC
.,.,TRBV10-3,TRBJ2-2,CAIRAGLNTGELFF,TGTGCCATCAGGGCTGGACTCAACACCGGGGAGCTGTTTTTT
.,.,TRBV6-1,TRBJ1-2,CASSEAFVQGYGYTF,TGTGCCAGCAGTGAAGCCTTTGTTCAGGGATATGGCTACACCTTC
few,.,TRBV13,TRBJ2-1,CASSQRSSSNEQFF,TGTGCCAGCAGCCAGAGGTCATCCTCCAATGAGCAGTTCTTC
.,.,TRBV11-3,TRBJ2-1,CASSLLTGEQFF,TGTGCCAGCAGCCTACTAACGGGAGAGCAGTTCTTC
.,TRBD2,TRBV7-2,TRBJ2-3,CASSPMGAGDTDTQYF,TGTGCCAGCAGCCCCATGGGAGCGGGGGACACAGATACGCAGTATTTT
.,.,TRBV28,TRBJ1-2,CASSSARGGYTF,TGTGCCAGCAGTTCCGCCAGGGGCGGCTACACCTTC
.,.,TRBV25-1,TRBJ2-3,CASTEGGGTDTQYF,TGTGCCAGCACCGAAGGGGGGGGGACAGATACGCAGTATTTT
.,.,TRBV23-1,TRBJ2-5,CASSQPNPRVPNGRGTQETQYF,TGCGCCAGCAGTCAACCAAACCCACGGGTCCCCAACGGTCGGGGGACCCAAGAGACCCAGTACTTC
.,TRBD1,TRBV7-9,TRBJ1-1,CASSERQGADTEAFF,TGTGCCAGCAGCGAACGACAGGGGGCAGACACTGAAGCTTTCTTT
.,.,TRBV24-1,TRBJ2-3,CATSDLSRGGPDTQYF,TGTGCCACCAGTGATTTAAGCAGGGGTGGCCCAGATACGCAGTATTTT
.,.,TRBV9,TRBJ1-1,CASSRTGKGTEAFF,TGTGCCAGCAGTCGTACAGGGAAAGGTACTGAAGCTTTCTTT
.,.,TRBV15,TRBJ2-3,CATNLGTASTDTQYF,TGTGCCACCAACCTGGGGACTGCTAGCACAGATACGCAGTATTTT
.,.,TRBV18,TRBJ1-4,CASSPSMAGEKLFF,TGTGCCAGCTCACCATCAATGGCAGGTGAAAAACTGTTTTTT
few,TRBD1,TRBV11-2,TRBJ1-3,CASSLGQGAGNTIYF,TGTGCCAGCAGCTTAGGACAGGGCGCTGGAAACACCATATATTTT
few,TRBD1,TRBV7-9,TRBJ1-6,CASSLDGRGDSPLHF,TGTGCCAGCAGCTTAGATGGCAGGGGGGATTCACCCCTCCACTTT
.,TRBD2,TRBV7-2,TRBJ2-1,CASSLGLAGAGEQFF,TGTGCCAGCAGCTTGGGACTAGCGGGAGCGGGTGAGCAGTTCTTC
.,.,TRBV6-5,TRBJ1-4,CASSYRETTNEKLFF,TGTGCCAGCAGTTACCGGGAGACAACTAATGAAAAACTGTTTTTT